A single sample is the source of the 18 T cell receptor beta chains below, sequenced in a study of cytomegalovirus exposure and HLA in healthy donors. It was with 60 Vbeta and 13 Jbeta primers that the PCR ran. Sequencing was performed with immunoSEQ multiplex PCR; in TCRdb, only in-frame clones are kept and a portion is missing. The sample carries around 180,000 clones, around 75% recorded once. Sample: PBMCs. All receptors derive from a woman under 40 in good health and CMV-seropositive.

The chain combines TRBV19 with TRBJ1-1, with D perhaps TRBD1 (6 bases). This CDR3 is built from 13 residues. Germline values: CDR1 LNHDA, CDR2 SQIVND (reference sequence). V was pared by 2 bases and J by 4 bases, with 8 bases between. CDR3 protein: CASSITGPTEAFF. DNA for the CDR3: TGTGCCAGTAGTATAACAGGGCCCACTGAAGCTTTCTTT.

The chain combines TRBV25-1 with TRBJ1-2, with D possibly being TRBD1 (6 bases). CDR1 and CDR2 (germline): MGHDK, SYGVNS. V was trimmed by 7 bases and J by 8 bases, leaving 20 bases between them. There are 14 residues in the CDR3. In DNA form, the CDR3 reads TGTGCCAGCATGCCCGGGGGGCAGGTCGGGGGCTACACCTTC. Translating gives CASMPGGQVGGYTF.

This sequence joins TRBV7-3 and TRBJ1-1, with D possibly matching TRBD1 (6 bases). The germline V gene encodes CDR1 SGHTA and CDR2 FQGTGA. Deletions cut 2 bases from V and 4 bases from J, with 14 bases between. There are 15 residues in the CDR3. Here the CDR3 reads CASSLGGAGSTEAFF. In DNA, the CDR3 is TGTGCCAGCAGCTTAGGGGGGGCGGGGAGCACTGAAGCTTTCTTT.

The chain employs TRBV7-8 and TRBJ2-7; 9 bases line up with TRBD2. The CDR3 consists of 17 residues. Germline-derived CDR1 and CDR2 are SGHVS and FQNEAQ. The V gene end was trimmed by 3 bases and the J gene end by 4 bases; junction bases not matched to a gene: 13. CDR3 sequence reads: CASSLGRGGTWVYEQYF. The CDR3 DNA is TGTGCCAGCAGCTTGGGGCGGGGGGGGACATGGGTTTACGAGCAGTACTTC.

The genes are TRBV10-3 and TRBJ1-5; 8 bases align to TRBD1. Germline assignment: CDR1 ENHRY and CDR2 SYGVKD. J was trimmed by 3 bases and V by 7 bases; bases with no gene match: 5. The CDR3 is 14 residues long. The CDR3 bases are TGTGCCATCAAGGGACAGGAGGCCAATCAGCCCCAGCATTTT. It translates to CAIKGQEANQPQHF.

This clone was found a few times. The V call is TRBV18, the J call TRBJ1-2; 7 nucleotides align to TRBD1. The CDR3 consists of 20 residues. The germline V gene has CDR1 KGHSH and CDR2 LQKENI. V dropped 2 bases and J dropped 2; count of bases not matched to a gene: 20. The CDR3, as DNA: TGTGCCAGCTCACCAGGGGTGGAAGGGGGCAAGAGGCTCTCGAACTATGGCTACACCTTC. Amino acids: CASSPGVEGGKRLSNYGYTF.

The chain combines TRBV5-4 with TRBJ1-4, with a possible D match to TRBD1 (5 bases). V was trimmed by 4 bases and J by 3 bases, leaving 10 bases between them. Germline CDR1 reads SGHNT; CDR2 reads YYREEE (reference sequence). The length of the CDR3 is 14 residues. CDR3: CASSGQGPNEKLFF. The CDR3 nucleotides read TGTGCCAGCAGCGGTCAGGGCCCTAATGAAAAACTGTTTTTT.

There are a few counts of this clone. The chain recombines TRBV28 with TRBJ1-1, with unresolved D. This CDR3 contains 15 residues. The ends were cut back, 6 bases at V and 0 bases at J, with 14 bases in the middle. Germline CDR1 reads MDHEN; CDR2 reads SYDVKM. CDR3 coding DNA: TGTGCCAGCAGGCCTTCTCAGTTTTTGAACACTGAAGCTTTCTTT. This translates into CASRPSQFLNTEAFF.

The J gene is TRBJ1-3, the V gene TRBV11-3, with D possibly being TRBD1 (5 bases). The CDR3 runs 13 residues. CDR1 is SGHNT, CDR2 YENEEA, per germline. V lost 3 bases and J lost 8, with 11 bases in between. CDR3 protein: CASSLGQAHTIYF. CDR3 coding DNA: TGTGCCAGCAGCTTGGGGCAGGCGCACACCATATATTTT. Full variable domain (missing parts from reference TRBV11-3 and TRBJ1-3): EAGVVQSPRYKIIEKKQPVAFWCNPISGHNTLYWYLQNLGQGPELLIRYENEEAVDDSQLPKDRFSAERLKGVDSTLKIQPAELGDSAVYLCASSLGQAHTIYFGEGSWLTVV.

The CDR3 region is CASSRRGSNEQFF. The CDR3 DNA reads as TGCGCCAGCAGCCGTCGGGGTTCAAATGAGCAGTTCTTC. The V gene is TRBV4-3, the J gene TRBJ2-1; TRBD2 might be the D (5 bases). The V end was cut by 4 bases, the J end by 7 bases, with 11 bases between. Germline lookup yields CDR1 LGHNA and CDR2 YSLEER. This CDR3 has 13 amino acids.

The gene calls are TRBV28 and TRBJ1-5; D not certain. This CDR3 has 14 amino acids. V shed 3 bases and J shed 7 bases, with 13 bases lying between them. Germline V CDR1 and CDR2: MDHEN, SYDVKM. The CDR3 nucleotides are TGTGCCAGCAGTTTGCACCGGGAAAGGCAGCCCCAGCATTTT. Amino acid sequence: CASSLHRERQPQHF.

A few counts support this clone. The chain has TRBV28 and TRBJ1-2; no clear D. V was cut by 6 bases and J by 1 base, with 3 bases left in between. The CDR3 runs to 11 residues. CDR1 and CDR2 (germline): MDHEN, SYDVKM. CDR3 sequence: CASRLNYGYTF. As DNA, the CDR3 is TGTGCCAGCAGACTTAACTATGGCTACACCTTC.

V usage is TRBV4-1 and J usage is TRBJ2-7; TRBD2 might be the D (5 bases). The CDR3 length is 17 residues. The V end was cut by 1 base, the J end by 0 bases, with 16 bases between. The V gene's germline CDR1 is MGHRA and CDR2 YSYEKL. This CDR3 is CASSQGEQRLSSYEQYF. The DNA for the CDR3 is TGCGCCAGCAGCCAAGGGGAGCAGCGTCTGAGCTCCTACGAGCAGTACTTC.

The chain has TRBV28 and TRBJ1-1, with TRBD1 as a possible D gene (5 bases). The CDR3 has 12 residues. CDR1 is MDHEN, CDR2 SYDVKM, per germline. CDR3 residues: CAGGYLNTEAFF. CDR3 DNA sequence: TGTGCGGGGGGTTACCTGAACACTGAAGCTTTCTTT. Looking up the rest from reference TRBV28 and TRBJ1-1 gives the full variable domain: DVKVTQSSRYLVKRTGEKVFLECVQDMDHENMFWYRQDPGLGLRLIYFSYDVKMKEKGDIPEGYSVSREKKERFSLILESASTNQTSMYLCAGGYLNTEAFFGQGTRLTVV.

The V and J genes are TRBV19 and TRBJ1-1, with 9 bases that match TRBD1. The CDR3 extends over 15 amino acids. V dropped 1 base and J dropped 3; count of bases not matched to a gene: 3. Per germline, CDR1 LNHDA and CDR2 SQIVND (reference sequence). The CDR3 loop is CASSIGDRVYTEAFF. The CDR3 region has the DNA TGTGCCAGTAGTATAGGGGACAGGGTATACACTGAAGCTTTCTTT.

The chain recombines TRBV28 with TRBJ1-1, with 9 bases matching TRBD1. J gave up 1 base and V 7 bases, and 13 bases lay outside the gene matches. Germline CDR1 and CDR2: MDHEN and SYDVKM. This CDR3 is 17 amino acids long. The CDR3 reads CASILGGTGSRNTEAFF. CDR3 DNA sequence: TGTGCCAGCATCCTGGGCGGGACAGGGTCCCGGAACACTGAAGCTTTCTTT.

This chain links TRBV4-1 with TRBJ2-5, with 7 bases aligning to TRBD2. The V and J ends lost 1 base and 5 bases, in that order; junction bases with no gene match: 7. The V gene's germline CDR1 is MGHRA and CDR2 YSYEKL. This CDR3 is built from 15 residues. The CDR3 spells CASSQGGGAAETQYF. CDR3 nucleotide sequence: TGCGCCAGCAGCCAAGGCGGGGGTGCAGCCGAGACCCAGTACTTC.

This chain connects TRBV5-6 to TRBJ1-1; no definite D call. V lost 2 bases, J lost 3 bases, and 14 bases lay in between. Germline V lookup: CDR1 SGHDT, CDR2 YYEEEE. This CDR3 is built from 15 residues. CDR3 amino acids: CASSFLINGDTEAFF. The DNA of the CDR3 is TGTGCCAGCAGCTTCTTAATAAACGGGGACACTGAAGCTTTCTTT.